The present T cell receptor (beta chain) was sequenced within a study of beta chain features in type 1 diabetes (dated by TCRdb to the late 2010s). About the study as a whole: Mean age, gender distribution, total cell number and subset yield did not differ between patients and healthy donors. A total of 107,917,701 sorted cells were examined across all samples, and the number of cells per subset was strongly correlated with RNA yield. The study compared the TCRB repertoires of sorted circulating CD4+ T cell subsets in recently diagnosed type 1 diabetes patients with those in matched healthy donors. Naive and central memory subsets were obtained from all 30 or so donors, but regulatory and stem cell-like memory subsets were isolated from only 8 patients and roughly eight healthy donors. Study-level results and caveats: Naive, central memory and regulatory TCRB repertoires appeared to be more alike among patients than among healthy donors. Because cDNA rather than genomic DNA was sequenced, highly expressing activated cells could have been over-represented, although no difference in activation and CD3 levels was found between groups. Fewer insertions and more nucleotide deletions at VDJ recombination sites were observed in patients with type 1 diabetes, implying thymic rearrangement abnormalities. Only small numbers of individuals were included in the HLA sub-analyses, which left unresolved whether HLA type had any influence on TCRB rearrangement. PCR might favor shorter templates, but patient and control samples were amplified and corrected together, so any skew would affect both groups equally. Type 1 diabetes patients showed a moderate but significant shortening of TCRB CDR3 length in all four CD4+ subsets.

All of the isolated RNA was reverse transcribed with the High Capacity cDNA Reverse Transcription Kit, so expressed TCRB transcripts were sequenced. Deep immunoSEQ sequencing was applied to naive, central memory and regulatory T cell samples, giving an average of around 3.8 million total reads per sample. Sorted cells were lysed in RLT buffer and RNA was extracted with DNase-treated RNeasy Micro or Mini kits, depending on cell number. To prevent cross-contamination, each cell subset was processed individually, whereas patient and healthy donor samples were processed jointly. The immunoSEQ multiplex PCR was used to amplify TCRB sequences from cDNA, generating 87-bp fragments that spanned the CDR3 region. Sequencing of the amplicons was performed on the Illumina HiSeq platform. The paper's data handling went like this. PCR bias was computationally corrected using synthetic template baselines, reads within Hamming distance 2 were collapsed, and singletons that could not be merged were discarded. Reads were aligned against IMGT so that V, D and J genes, CDR3 length and insertions or deletions at six rearrangement sites could be assigned. Within each subset, clonotype counts were normalized to sorted cell number, and only after that were true diversity and Gini coefficients computed with the tcR R package. The overlap coefficient, calculated on TCRB nucleotide sequences, was used to measure repertoire sharing. Out-of-frame TCRB sequences from naive cells were analyzed to stand in for the pre-selection repertoire. In its TCRdb copy, this immuneACCESS table keeps in-frame sequences only and misses some clones. Where compared with another copy, unresolved V genes explain less than half of these, and the others have no known cause. V and J calls plus clone size are reproduced from that table; the DNA served to infer D and trimming. Across this sample there are about 360,000 clones, with approximately 12% seen only once. More than 0.015% of the sample belongs to the ten largest clones.

A single peripheral blood draw of 90 to 150 mL on average was collected from each donor into heparinised tubes. Naive, central memory, regulatory and stem cell-like memory CD4+ T cells were sorted on a BD FACSAria II using a panel including CD45RO, CCR7, CD25, CD127, CD95 and CD27. Purity was above 95% for every sorted population. PBMCs were separated immediately by Lymphoprep density gradient centrifugation and were stained directly, without being cultured. Samples were stained and sorted in pairs, with one healthy donor and one patient per experiment, so that batch effects were minimized. The germline V gene specifies SGDLS as CDR1 and YYNGEE as CDR2. V is trimmed back by 0 bases and J by 4 bases, and the junction contains 8 bases that no gene match accounts for. The CDR3 has 16 amino acids, counting the end cysteine and phenylalanine. Solely the CDR3 DNA is kept, with 48 bases framed from the first base.

This clone has more than one count but fewer than ten. Its antigen has not been determined. Qualities for individual bases were not recorded, and no much larger clone is one base off. Specimen: naive CD4+ T cells from blood. Explained via the paper, the cell subset or site label denotes: true naive CD4+ T cells. The chain is encoded by TRBV9 joined to TRBJ2-5; 8 bases in between match TRBD1. The source is a man in his late teens or twenties in good health. The bases are TGTGCCAGCAGCGTAGATCCCCACAGGGGGAGAGAGACCCAGTACTTC. Its translation reads: CASSVDPHRGRETQYF.